The 9 T cell receptor beta chains listed next were all sequenced from one sample in a study of T cells after posttransplantation cyclophosphamide. Cyclophosphamide on days +3 and +4 followed busulfan-fludarabine conditioning and a marrow graft. Using immunoSEQ multiplex PCR, the repertoire was profiled, and TCRdb retains in-frame clones only, with some absent. The table has 300 to 450 clones, about 70% seen once. The sequenced sample was CD8+ T cells sorted from PBMCs, obtained after allogeneic stem cell transplant with posttransplant cyclophosphamide. The receptors stem from a female patient aged 50-59 years who received an allogeneic stem cell transplant from a related donor, was CMV-positive, and had no GVHD. The graft donor may have contributed some T cells.

The chain combines TRBV19 with TRBJ1-2, with a possible D match to TRBD1 (5 bases). The CDR3 loop spans 14 amino acids. V lost 7 bases to trimming and J lost 4 bases, with 16 bases between them. From germline, CDR1 is LNHDA and CDR2 SQIVND (reference sequence). CDR3 protein: CASNLGGTGYGYTF. As DNA, the CDR3 is TGTGCCAGTAATTTAGGAGGGACGGGCTATGGCTACACCTTC.

This clone appeared a few times. This chain connects TRBV7-9 to TRBJ2-1; D gene ambiguous. The germline CDR1 and CDR2 sequences are SEHNR and FQNEAQ (reference sequence). V was pared by 5 bases and J by 0 bases, with 11 bases between. The CDR3 runs to 15 residues. CDR3 sequence: CASSLHTSSYNEQFF. The CDR3 DNA sequence: TGTGCCAGCAGCCTCCATACGAGCTCCTACAATGAGCAGTTCTTC.

This clone was seen more than once but under ten times. The CDR3 DNA reads TGTGCCAGCGGCGGGGACGAGAGTTTCTTT. Translation: CASGGDESFF. The V and J genes are TRBV7-9 and TRBJ1-1; TRBD1 might be the D (5 bases). This CDR3 contains 10 residues. V lost 8 bases and J 13 bases, leaving 14 bases between the germline ends. The germline V gene has CDR1 SEHNR and CDR2 FQNEAQ (reference sequence).

Only a few counts were recorded for this clone. This rearrangement joins TRBV6-6 to TRBJ1-1; D gene unclear. Germline-derived CDR1 and CDR2 are MNHNY and SVGAGI (reference sequence). CDR3 length equals 11 residues. Trimming left V 6 bases short and J 4 bases short, with 6 bases between. The CDR3 protein is CASRAITEAFF. The DNA for the CDR3 is TGTGCCAGCAGGGCCATCACTGAAGCTTTCTTT.

This sequence joins TRBV10-3 and TRBJ2-7, with a weak D call TRBD2 (6 bases). CDR1 is ENHRY, CDR2 SYGVKD, per germline. V shed 10 bases and J shed 4 bases, with 20 bases lying between them. The CDR3 totals 14 residues. The CDR3 region is CATKEDGGIYEQYF. The CDR3 coding sequence is TGTGCCACAAAAGAGGACGGGGGAATTTACGAGCAGTACTTC.

This clone has just a few counts. V is TRBV21-1 and J is TRBJ1-1. TRBV21-1 is recorded as a pseudogene. This CDR3 is built from 14 residues. In DNA, the CDR3 is TGTGCCAGCAGCCGGGAGGGGGGCAACACTGAAGCTTTCTTT. Residues: CASSREGGNTEAFF.

The chain employs TRBV11-2 and TRBJ1-1; D ambiguous. CDR3 length: 12 amino acids. V lost 10 bases to trimming and J lost 7 bases, with 16 bases between them. Per the germline V gene, CDR1 is SGHAT and CDR2 is FQNNGV. CDR3 nucleotide sequence: TGTGCCACCTTCGGAGCGGGAGGTGAAGCTTTCTTT. The encoded protein is CATFGAGGEAFF.

By share, this clone ranks as large. The chain has TRBV19 and TRBJ1-1; no reliable D call. Germline V gene data show CDR1 as LNHDA and CDR2 as SQIVND (reference sequence). The V gene lost 6 bases and the J gene lost 4 bases, with 12 bases spanning the gap. The length of the CDR3 is 13 residues. The CDR3 protein is CASSRSGSTEAFF. CDR3 nucleotide sequence: TGTGCCAGTAGCAGGTCGGGGTCCACTGAAGCTTTCTTT.

This chain links TRBV30 with TRBJ2-5; 9 bases map to TRBD1. V lost 5 bases to trimming and J lost 5 bases; unmatched junction nucleotides: 12. There are 15 residues in the CDR3. From germline, CDR1 is GTSNPN and CDR2 SVGIG (reference sequence). Written as DNA, the CDR3 is TGTGCCTGGGACCGCACAGGGGGCGCTTCGGAGACCCAGTACTTC. It specifies CAWDRTGGASETQYF.